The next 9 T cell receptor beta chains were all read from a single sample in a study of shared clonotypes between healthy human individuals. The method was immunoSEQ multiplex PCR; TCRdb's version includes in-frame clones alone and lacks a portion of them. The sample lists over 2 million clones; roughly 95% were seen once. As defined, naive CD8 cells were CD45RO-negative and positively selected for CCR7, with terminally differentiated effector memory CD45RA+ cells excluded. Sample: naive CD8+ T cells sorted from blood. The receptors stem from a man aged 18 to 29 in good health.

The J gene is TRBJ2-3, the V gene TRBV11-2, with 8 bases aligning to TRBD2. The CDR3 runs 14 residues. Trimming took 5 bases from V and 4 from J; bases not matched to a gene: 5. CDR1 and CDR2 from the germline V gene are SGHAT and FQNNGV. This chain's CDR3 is CASSPSRGADTQYF. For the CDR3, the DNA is TGTGCCAGCAGCCCTTCGCGGGGGGCAGATACGCAGTATTTT.

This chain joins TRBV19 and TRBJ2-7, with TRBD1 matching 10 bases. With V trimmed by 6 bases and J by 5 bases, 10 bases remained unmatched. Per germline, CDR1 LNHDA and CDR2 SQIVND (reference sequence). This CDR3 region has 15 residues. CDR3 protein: CASSITGTGVDEQYF. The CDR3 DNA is TGTGCCAGTAGCATAACCGGGACAGGGGTGGACGAGCAGTACTTC.

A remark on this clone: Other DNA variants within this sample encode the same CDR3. CDR3 amino acids: CASSLGGQPQHF. In DNA, the CDR3 is TGTGCCAGCAGTTTAGGAGGGCAGCCCCAGCATTTT. The gene calls are TRBV28 and TRBJ1-5; D uncertain. Germline V gene data show CDR1 as MDHEN and CDR2 as SYDVKM. Trimming removed 2 bases from V and 7 bases from J, with 6 bases in between. The CDR3 is 12 residues long.

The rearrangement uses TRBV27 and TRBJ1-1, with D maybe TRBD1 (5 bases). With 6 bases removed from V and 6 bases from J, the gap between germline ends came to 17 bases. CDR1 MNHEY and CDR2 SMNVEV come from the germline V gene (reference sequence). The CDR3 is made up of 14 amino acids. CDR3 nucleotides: TGTGCCAGCAGGGACTCGCAGGGCTCAGCTGAAGCTTTCTTT. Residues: CASRDSQGSAEAFF.

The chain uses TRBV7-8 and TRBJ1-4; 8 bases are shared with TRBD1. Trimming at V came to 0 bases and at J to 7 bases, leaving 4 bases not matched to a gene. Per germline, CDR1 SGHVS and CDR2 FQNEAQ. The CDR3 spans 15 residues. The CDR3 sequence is CASSLADREREKLFF. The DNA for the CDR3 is TGTGCCAGCAGCTTAGCGGACAGGGAGCGTGAAAAACTGTTTTTT. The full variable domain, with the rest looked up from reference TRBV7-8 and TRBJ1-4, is GAGVSQSPRYKVAKRGQDVALRCDPISGHVSLFWYQQALGQGPEFLTYFQNEAQLDKSGLPSDRFFAERPEGSVSTLKIQRTQQEDSAVYLCASSLADREREKLFFGSGTQLSVL.

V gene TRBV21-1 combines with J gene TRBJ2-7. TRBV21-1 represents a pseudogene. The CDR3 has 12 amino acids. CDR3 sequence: CANAGGSYEQYF. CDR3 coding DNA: TGTGCCAACGCTGGGGGCTCCTACGAGCAGTACTTC.

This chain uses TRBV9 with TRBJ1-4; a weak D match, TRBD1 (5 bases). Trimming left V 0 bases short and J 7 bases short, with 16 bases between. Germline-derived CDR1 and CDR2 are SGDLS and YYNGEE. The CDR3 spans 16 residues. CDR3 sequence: CASSVGGSVSGEKLFF. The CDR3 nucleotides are TGTGCCAGCAGCGTAGGGGGGAGCGTCTCGGGTGAAAAACTGTTTTTT. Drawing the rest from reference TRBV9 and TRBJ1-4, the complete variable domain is DSGVTQTPKHLITATGQRVTLRCSPRSGDLSVYWYQQSLDQGLQFLIQYYNGEERAKGNILERFSAQQFPDLHSELNLSSLELGDSALYFCASSVGGSVSGEKLFFGSGTQLSVL.

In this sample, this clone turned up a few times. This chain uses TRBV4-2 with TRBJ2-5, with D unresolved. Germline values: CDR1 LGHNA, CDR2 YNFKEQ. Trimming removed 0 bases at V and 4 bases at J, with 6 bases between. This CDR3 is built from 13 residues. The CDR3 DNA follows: TGTGCCAGCAGCCAAGAGATGGGAGAGACCCAGTACTTC. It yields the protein CASSQEMGETQYF.

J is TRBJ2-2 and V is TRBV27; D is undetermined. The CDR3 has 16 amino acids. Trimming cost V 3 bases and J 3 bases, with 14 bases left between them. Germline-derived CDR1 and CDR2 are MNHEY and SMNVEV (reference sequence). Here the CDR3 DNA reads TGTGCCAGCAGTTTGACCGACGACTTCTACACCGGGGAGCTGTTTTTT. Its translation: CASSLTDDFYTGELFF.